This TCR beta chain was recorded in a study of T cells in Graves' hyperthyroidism and ophthalmopathy. Ophthalmopathy cases met thresholds of Clinical Activity Score at least 3, NOSPECS grade at least 4 and duration under 3 months. Of note for this clonotype: Its antigen remains unknown.

Study outcomes and limitations: It was a median roughly 6.5 months before onset that the model predicted ophthalmopathy. Ophthalmopathy was distinguished from stable hyperthyroidism by 13 V-J signatures. Most expanded thyroid clonotypes above 0.001 also appeared in blood.

Germline CDR1 reads WNHNN; CDR2 reads SYGVQD (reference sequence). Trimming at V came to 0 bases and at J to 1 base, leaving 3 bases not matched to a gene. This CDR3 contains 17 residues. What was amplified from RNA transcripts were TCR beta CDR3 regions. Using the HTBI primer set, a first-round RT-PCR was run on the TCR CDR3. MiXCR, applied by TCRdb to the multiplex PCR reads, yields one record per CDR3 protein. The table includes 350,000 or so distinct CDR3 sequences, roughly 20% detected once. This rearrangement joins TRBV10-1 to TRBJ2-4; 10 bases line up with TRBD1. The source is a woman aged 40-49 years with Graves' ophthalmopathy. Sequencing input: blood. CDR3 nucleotide sequence: TGCGCCAGCAGTGAGTCCTGGACAGGGGGGGCCAAAAACATTCAGTACTTC. This sequence encodes CASSESWTGGAKNIQYF.